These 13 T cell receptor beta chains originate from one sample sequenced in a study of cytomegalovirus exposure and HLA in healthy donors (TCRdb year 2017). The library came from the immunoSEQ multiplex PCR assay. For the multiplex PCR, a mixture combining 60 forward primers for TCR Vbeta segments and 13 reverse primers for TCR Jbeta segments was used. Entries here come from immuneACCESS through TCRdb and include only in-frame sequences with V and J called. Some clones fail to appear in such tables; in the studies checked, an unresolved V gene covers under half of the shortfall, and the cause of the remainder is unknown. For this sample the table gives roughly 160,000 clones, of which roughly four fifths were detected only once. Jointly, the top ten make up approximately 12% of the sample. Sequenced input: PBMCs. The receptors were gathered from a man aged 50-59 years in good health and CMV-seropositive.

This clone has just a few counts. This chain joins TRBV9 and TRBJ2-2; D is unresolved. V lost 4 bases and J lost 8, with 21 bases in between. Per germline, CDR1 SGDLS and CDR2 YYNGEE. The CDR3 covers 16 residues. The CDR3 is CASSSKRKNEEGELFF. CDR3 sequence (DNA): TGTGCCAGCAGCTCAAAAAGGAAGAACGAGGAAGGGGAGCTGTTTTTT. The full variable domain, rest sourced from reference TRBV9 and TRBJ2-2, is DSGVTQTPKHLITATGQRVTLRCSPRSGDLSVYWYQQSLDQGLQFLIQYYNGEERAKGNILERFSAQQFPDLHSELNLSSLELGDSALYFCASSSKRKNEEGELFFGEGSRLTVL.

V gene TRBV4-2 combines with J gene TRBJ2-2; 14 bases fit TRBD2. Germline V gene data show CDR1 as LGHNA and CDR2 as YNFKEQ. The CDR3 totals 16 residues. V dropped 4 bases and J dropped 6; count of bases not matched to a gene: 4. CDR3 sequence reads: CASSPGLAGAAGELFF. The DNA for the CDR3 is TGTGCCAGCAGCCCGGGACTAGCGGGGGCAGCCGGGGAGCTGTTTTTT.

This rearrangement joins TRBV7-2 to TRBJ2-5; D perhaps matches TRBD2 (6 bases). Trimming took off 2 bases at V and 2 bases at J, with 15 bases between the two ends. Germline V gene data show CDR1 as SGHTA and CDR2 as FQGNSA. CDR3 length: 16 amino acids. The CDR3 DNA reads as TGTGCCAGCAGCTTACGGGGGTTTGCGGTGCAAGAGACCCAGTACTTC. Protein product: CASSLRGFAVQETQYF. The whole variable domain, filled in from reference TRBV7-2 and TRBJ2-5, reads GAGVSQSPSNKVTEKGKDVELRCDPISGHTALYWYRQSLGQGLEFLIYFQGNSAPDKSGLPSDRFSAERTGGSVSTLTIQRTQQEDSAVYLCASSLRGFAVQETQYFGPGTRLLVL.

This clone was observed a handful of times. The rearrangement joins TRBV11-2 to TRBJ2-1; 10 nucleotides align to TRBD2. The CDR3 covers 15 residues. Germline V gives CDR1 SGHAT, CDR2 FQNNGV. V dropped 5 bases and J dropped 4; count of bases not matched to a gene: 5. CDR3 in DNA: TGTGCCAGCAGCCCCCTAGCGGGAGAGTACAATGAGCAGTTCTTC. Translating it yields CASSPLAGEYNEQFF.

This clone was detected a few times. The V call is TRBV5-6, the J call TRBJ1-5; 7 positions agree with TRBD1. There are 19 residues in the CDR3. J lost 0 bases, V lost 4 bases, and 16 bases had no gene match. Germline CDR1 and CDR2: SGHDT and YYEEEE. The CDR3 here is CASSPGGGDSLSSNQPQHF. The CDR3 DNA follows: TGTGCCAGCAGCCCAGGAGGCGGGGACAGCCTTAGTAGCAATCAGCCCCAGCATTTT.

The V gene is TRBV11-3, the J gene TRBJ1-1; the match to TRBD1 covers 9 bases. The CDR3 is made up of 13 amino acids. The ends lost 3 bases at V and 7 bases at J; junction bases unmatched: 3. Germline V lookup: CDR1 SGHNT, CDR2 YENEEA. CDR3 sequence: CASSLGQGREAFF. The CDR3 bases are TGTGCCAGCAGCTTGGGACAGGGACGTGAAGCTTTCTTT.

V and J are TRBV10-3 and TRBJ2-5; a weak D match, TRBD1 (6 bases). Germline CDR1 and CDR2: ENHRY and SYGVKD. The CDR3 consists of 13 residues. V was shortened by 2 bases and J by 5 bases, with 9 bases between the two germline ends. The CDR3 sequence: CAISENTGETQYF. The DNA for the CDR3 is TGTGCCATCAGTGAGAATACAGGGGAGACCCAGTACTTC.

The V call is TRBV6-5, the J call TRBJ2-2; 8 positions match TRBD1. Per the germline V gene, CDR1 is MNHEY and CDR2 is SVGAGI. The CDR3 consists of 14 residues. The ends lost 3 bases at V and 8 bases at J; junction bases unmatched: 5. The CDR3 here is CASSYTGGTGELFF. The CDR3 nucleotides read TGTGCCAGCAGTTATACAGGGGGGACGGGGGAGCTGTTTTTT.

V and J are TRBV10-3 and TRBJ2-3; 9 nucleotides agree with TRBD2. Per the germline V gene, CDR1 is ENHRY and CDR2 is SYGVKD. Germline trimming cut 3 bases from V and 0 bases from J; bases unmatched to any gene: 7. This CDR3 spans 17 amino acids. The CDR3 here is CAISEGSSGTSTDTQYF. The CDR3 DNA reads TGTGCCATCAGTGAAGGGTCTAGCGGGACTAGCACAGATACGCAGTATTTT.

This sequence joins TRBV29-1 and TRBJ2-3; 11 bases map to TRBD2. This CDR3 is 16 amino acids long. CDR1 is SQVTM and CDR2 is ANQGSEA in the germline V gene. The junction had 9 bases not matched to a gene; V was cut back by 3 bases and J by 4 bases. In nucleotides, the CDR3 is TGCAGCGTTGAGGCTAGCGGGAGGTATTATCCAGATACGCAGTATTTT. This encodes CSVEASGRYYPDTQYF.

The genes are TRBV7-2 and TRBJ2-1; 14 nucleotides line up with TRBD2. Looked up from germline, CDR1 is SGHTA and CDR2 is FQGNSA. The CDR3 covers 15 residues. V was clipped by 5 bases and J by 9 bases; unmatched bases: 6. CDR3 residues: CASSVTSGGATEQFF. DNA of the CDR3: TGTGCCAGCAGCGTGACTAGCGGGGGGGCCACTGAGCAGTTCTTC.

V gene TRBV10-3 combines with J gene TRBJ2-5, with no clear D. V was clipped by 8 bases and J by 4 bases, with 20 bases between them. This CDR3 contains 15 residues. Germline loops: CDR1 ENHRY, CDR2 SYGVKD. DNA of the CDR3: TGTGCCATCGGAAGCGCGTCTACCGGCCCAGAGACCCAGTACTTC. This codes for CAIGSASTGPETQYF.

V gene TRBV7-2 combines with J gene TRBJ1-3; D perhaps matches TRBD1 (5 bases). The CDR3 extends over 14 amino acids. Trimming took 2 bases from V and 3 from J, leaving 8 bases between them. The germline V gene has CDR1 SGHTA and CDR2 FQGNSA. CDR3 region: CASSLQGYGNTIYF. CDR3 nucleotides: TGTGCCAGCAGCTTACAGGGTTATGGAAACACCATATATTTT.